The T cell receptor (beta chain) under discussion was sequenced for a study of blood T cells in healthy people across ages. This clonotype was counted a single time. CDR1 and CDR2 from the germline V gene are SGHTA and FQGNSA. Trimming removed 4 bases at V and 5 bases at J, with 10 bases between. This CDR3 region has 13 residues. Combining a sample-barcoded 5' primer with a J-beta primer mix, a second PCR ran for roughly 7 to 11 cycles. One entry per CDR3 protein results from TCRdb running MiXCR on the 5' RACE reads. Among fewer than 800,000 distinct CDR3 sequences listed, approximately 31% were seen once. The donors, healthy Caucasians from Russia, were aged about 6 to 90.

The V gene is TRBV7-2, the J gene TRBJ2-3; either TRBD1 or TRBD2 may fit D (5 bases each). The source is an elderly woman in good health. The specimen was blood. CDR3 sequence: CASSSNGGDTQYF. The CDR3 nucleotides are TGTGCCAGCAGCTCCAATGGGGGAGATACGCAGTATTTT.